Listed below are T cell receptor beta chains from one sample, sequenced in a study of T cells in Graves' hyperthyroidism and ophthalmopathy. Using its own MiXCR run on the multiplex PCR reads, TCRdb lists one record per CDR3 protein. The repertoire includes about 590,000 distinct CDR3 sequences, 14% of them detected once, and roughly 6.9% sits in the top ten. Sequencing was carried out using blood. These TCRs come from a woman aged 18-29 years with Graves' ophthalmopathy. CDR3s include the opening cysteine and the closing phenylalanine or tryptophan.

V gene: TRBV6-5
CDR3 protein: CASSYAPGLAGHEETQYF

V gene: TRBV5-8
CDR3 protein: CASSLVANHYGYTF

V gene: TRBV12-3/TRBV12-4
CDR3 protein: CASSRFAADWRIRSYEQYF

V gene: TRBV3-1
CDR3 protein: CASSLPISGELFF

V gene: TRBV30
CDR3 protein: CAWRQRGRNEKLFF

V gene: TRBV6-6
CDR3 protein: CASSYYEGNTGELFF

V gene: TRBV4-1
CDR3 protein: CASSQEEARSAETQYF

V gene: TRBV2
CDR3 protein: CASTERGLAGGHTGELFF

V gene: TRBV28
CDR3 protein: CASTLAGGYEQYF

V gene: TRBV11-3
CDR3 protein: CASSPDRAEETQYF

V gene: TRBV7-6
CDR3 protein: CASSIWGQGIFHEQFF

V gene: TRBV20-1
CDR3 protein: CSAVGTPYNEQFF

V gene: TRBV28
CDR3 protein: CASSLGTGVENEQFF

V gene: TRBV7-2
CDR3 protein: CASSPQKGNNSPLHF

V gene: TRBV6-1
CDR3 protein: CASSRDRDSSYEQYF

V gene: TRBV7-3
CDR3 protein: CASSLRTGQVGETQYF

V gene: TRBV2
CDR3 protein: CASSGGPGTGVYEQYF

V gene: TRBV5-1
CDR3 protein: CASSYNSGRVYNEQFF

V gene: TRBV11-3
CDR3 protein: CASSALPGGGGGYTF

V gene: TRBV7-9
CDR3 protein: CASSSERDRGSREKLFF

V gene: TRBV27
CDR3 protein: CASRPGRSYGYTF

V gene: TRBV6-4
CDR3 protein: CASSDRAGSDSGELFF

V gene: TRBV20-1
CDR3 protein: CSAREPTSGRYNEQFF

V gene: TRBV20-1
CDR3 protein: CSAIVIGQGTNEKLFF

V gene: TRBV20-1
CDR3 protein: CSAGAGLADLGDTQYF

V gene: TRBV6-1
CDR3 protein: CASSAQGLNTEAFF

V gene: TRBV18
CDR3 protein: CASSLRTGTPSYEQYF

V gene: TRBV5-8
CDR3 protein: CASSLVGTSGSGNTGELFF

V gene: TRBV19
CDR3 protein: CASCRVYGGANYGYTF

V gene: TRBV28
CDR3 protein: CASGNEKLFF

V gene: TRBV7-6
CDR3 protein: CATQSSGGGVYEQYF

V gene: TRBV28
CDR3 protein: CASDRGYNEQYF

V gene: TRBV7-9
CDR3 protein: CASSLRREPSSGANVLTF

V gene: TRBV12-3/TRBV12-4
CDR3 protein: CASGLNRGGPNQPQHF

V gene: TRBV3-1
CDR3 protein: CASSQGTFDNQPQHF

V gene: TRBV24-1
CDR3 protein: CATSDAGQGEAGELFF

V gene: TRBV6-1
CDR3 protein: CASSDRDFYEQYF

V gene: TRBV6-2/TRBV6-3
CDR3 protein: CASSYSASGNYEQYF